Listed here are 16 T cell receptor beta chains from one sample, sequenced in a study of graft-versus-host responses after intestinal transplantation. TCRdb's copy holds only in-frame clones and misses some; the assay was immunoSEQ multiplex PCR. The table includes about 99,000 clones, around 92% detected once. No antigen has been identified for these receptors. This specimen was unstimulated CD8+ T cells sorted from spleen or lymph node cells, taken before transplant. Every receptor here comes from a human donor who was the organ donor for an intestinal transplant.

The chain is built from TRBV30 and TRBJ2-5; D gene ambiguous. Per germline, CDR1 GTSNPN and CDR2 SVGIG (reference sequence). The CDR3 totals 14 residues. Trimming pared 0 bases from V and 5 bases from J, leaving 13 bases between. The CDR3 sequence: CAWSVPVSKETQYF. CDR3 in DNA: TGTGCCTGGAGTGTACCTGTTAGTAAGGAGACCCAGTACTTC.

This chain links TRBV9 with TRBJ2-6, with 7 bases lining up with TRBD1. Germline V gene sequence: CDR1 SGDLS, CDR2 YYNGEE. Unmatched junction bases numbered 11, after V lost 7 bases and J lost 4 bases. The CDR3 has 16 residues. CDR3 sequence reads: CASSSLQGPGANVLTF. CDR3 nucleotides: TGTGCCAGCTCCTCCCTACAGGGGCCCGGGGCCAACGTCCTGACTTTC.

The V and J genes are TRBV11-2 and TRBJ2-2; D gene unclear. Germline CDR1 and CDR2: SGHAT and FQNNGV. The V end lost 5 bases, the J end lost 8 bases, and 12 bases lay between the germline ends. CDR3 size: 13 residues. The CDR3 loop reads CASSQISLGELFF. CDR3 DNA sequence: TGTGCCAGCAGCCAAATTAGTTTGGGGGAGCTGTTTTTT.

This sequence joins TRBV14 and TRBJ2-5, with a possible D match to TRBD2 (6 bases). The J call may not be correct, given that the DNA end is closer to TRBJ2-7. This CDR3 region has 18 residues. CDR1 and CDR2 (germline): SGHDN, FVKESK. The CDR3 sequence: CASSPPSEGPGSSYEQYF. The CDR3 region has the DNA TGTGCCAGCAGCCCGCCGTCGGAGGGGCCGGGATCTTCCTACGAGCAGTACTTC.

V usage is TRBV27 and J usage is TRBJ2-7; TRBD2 matches at 11 bases. V lost 8 bases and J lost 2; bases outside the gene matches: 8. CDR3 length equals 15 residues. In germline, CDR1 is MNHEY, CDR2 SMNVEV (reference sequence). The CDR3 reads CASGETSGAPYEQYF. In DNA, the CDR3 is TGTGCCAGCGGTGAGACTAGCGGGGCTCCCTACGAGCAGTACTTC.

This clone occurred once. The V gene is TRBV7-3, the J gene TRBJ2-3; D unclear. Deletions cut 0 bases from V and 6 bases from J, with 13 bases between. The germline V gene has CDR1 SGHTA and CDR2 FQGTGA. This CDR3 has 15 amino acids. CDR3 sequence: CASSLTGSPKDTQYF. As DNA, the CDR3 is TGTGCCAGCAGCTTAACGGGCAGCCCGAAGGATACGCAGTATTTT.

V usage is TRBV13 and J usage is TRBJ1-5; D ambiguous. V lost 4 bases and J 4 bases, leaving 11 bases between the germline ends. The V gene's germline CDR1 is PRHDT and CDR2 FYEKMQ (reference sequence). There are 14 residues in the CDR3. The CDR3 nucleotides read TGTGCCAGCAGCTCCAACAGTAAAAATCAGCCCCAGCATTTT. As protein: CASSSNSKNQPQHF.

The chain employs TRBV5-6 and TRBJ1-2; 11 bases map to TRBD1. CDR1 and CDR2 (germline): SGHDT, YYEEEE. V trimming: 5 bases; J trimming: 5 bases; junction bases outside the gene matches: 11. There are 16 residues in the CDR3. CDR3 DNA sequence: TGTGCCAGCAGAGAATCCGGGGACAGGGGGTGGTATGGCTACACCTTC. This gives the protein CASRESGDRGWYGYTF.

This chain uses TRBV5-6 with TRBJ1-5; 10 bases agree with TRBD1. V was pared by 0 bases and J by 6 bases, with 6 bases of the junction left unmatched. The CDR3 sequence is 16 residues long. Germline CDR1 SGHDT, CDR2 YYEEEE. The DNA of the CDR3 is TGTGCCAGCAGCTTGGCGGGACAGGGGATTATTCAGCCCCAGCATTTT. It translates to CASSLAGQGIIQPQHF.

The chain recombines TRBV11-2 with TRBJ2-1; 7 nucleotides agree with TRBD1. Trimming removed 3 bases from V and 10 bases from J; junction bases left unmatched: 6. CDR3 length: 13 amino acids. CDR1 is SGHAT and CDR2 is FQNNGV in the germline V gene. The CDR3 coding sequence is TGTGCCAGCAGCTTCGGGACAGTTCGAGAGCAGTTCTTC. Its protein is CASSFGTVREQFF.

The chain links TRBV28 to TRBJ2-5; 11 nucleotides align to TRBD2. Germline CDR1 reads MDHEN; CDR2 reads SYDVKM. The ends lost 6 bases at V and 5 bases at J; junction bases unmatched: 20. This CDR3 has 19 residues. Here the CDR3 reads CASRLTFSVSGLADETQYF. Written as DNA, the CDR3 is TGTGCCAGCAGGCTGACATTCTCGGTGTCGGGACTAGCGGATGAGACCCAGTACTTC.

There are a few counts of this clone. The chain is built from TRBV5-6 and TRBJ2-7; TRBD1 is a possible D gene (6 bases). Germline V gene data show CDR1 as SGHDT and CDR2 as YYEEEE. V lost 5 bases, J lost 3 bases, and 18 bases lay in between. The CDR3 has 15 residues. In DNA, the CDR3 is TGTGCCAGCAGACCCGGACAGTTACCTCTCTACGAGCAGTACTTC. Translated, it gives CASRPGQLPLYEQYF.

The chain is built from TRBV11-2 and TRBJ1-2; no clear D. Germline loops: CDR1 SGHAT, CDR2 FQNNGV. The V end lost 0 bases, the J end lost 3 bases, and 14 bases lay between the germline ends. The CDR3 length is 16 residues. In DNA, the CDR3 is TGTGCCAGCAGCTTAGATTTGGGCAGACCCTACTATGGCTACACCTTC. Translating it yields CASSLDLGRPYYGYTF.

CDR3 sequence reads: CASSPFLGGYPVAFF. CDR3 nucleotide sequence: TGTGCCAGCTCACCTTTCTTGGGGGGGTACCCCGTAGCTTTCTTT. The chain carries TRBV18 and TRBJ1-1, with D possibly being TRBD1 (5 bases). The V and J ends lost 3 bases and 10 bases respectively, with 21 bases between them. CDR3 length equals 15 residues. Germline CDR1 KGHSH, CDR2 LQKENI.

V usage is TRBV7-4 and J usage is TRBJ2-7; D is ambiguous. The CDR3 is 12 amino acids. V lost 1 base, J lost 3 bases, and 4 bases lay in between. Per the germline V gene, CDR1 is SGHVT and CDR2 is SQSDAQ. The DNA of the CDR3 is TGTGCCAGCAGCTTAGACAACTACGAGCAGTACTTC. Encoded protein: CASSLDNYEQYF.

The chain links TRBV21-1 to TRBJ2-4; whether TRBD2, the table's D call, matches the DNA was not checked. TRBV21-1 is marked as a pseudogene. The CDR3 covers 14 residues. The CDR3 DNA follows: TGTGCCAGCAGCAAGGGTAGGGGAGGACCCCTTCAGTACTTC. The encoded protein is CASSKGRGGPLQYF.